One sample yielded the 16 T cell receptor beta chains listed below, sequenced in a study of cytomegalovirus exposure and HLA in healthy donors. Both 60 Vbeta primers and 13 Jbeta primers went into the PCR. Measured with immunoSEQ multiplex PCR; TCRdb has only the in-frame clones, and not every one. Altogether about 190,000 clones are present, approximately 79% being singletons, with the ten largest covering 1.6%. Sequencing used PBMCs. The receptor set was obtained from a woman younger than 30 in good health and CMV-seronegative.

The genes are TRBV6-1 and TRBJ2-5; D perhaps matches TRBD2 (6 bases). There are 14 residues in the CDR3. Germline V gene data show CDR1 as MNHNS and CDR2 as SASEGT. Trimming shortened V by 0 bases and J by 4 bases, and 9 bases separated the two germline ends. Here the CDR3 DNA reads TGTGCCAGCAGTGAAGCGACTAGGGGAGAGACCCAGTACTTC. This codes for CASSEATRGETQYF.

The chain is built from TRBV5-4 and TRBJ2-7, with 8 bases lining up with TRBD1. The CDR3 contains 15 residues. The germline gives CDR1 SGHNT, CDR2 YYREEE (reference sequence). The V segment lost 0 bases and the J segment 2 bases; nucleotides outside the gene matches: 4. The chain's CDR3 is CASSLAGGLTYEQYF. The CDR3 DNA sequence: TGTGCCAGCAGCTTGGCAGGGGGCCTAACCTACGAGCAGTACTTC. The full variable domain, its missing parts supplied by reference TRBV5-4 and TRBJ2-7, is ETGVTQSPTHLIKTRGQQVTLRCSSQSGHNTVSWYQQALGQGPQFIFQYYREEENGRGNFPPRFSGLQFPNYSSELNVNALELDDSALYLCASSLAGGLTYEQYFGPGTRLTVT.

The rearrangement links TRBV11-2 to TRBJ2-2; 7 bases match TRBD2. This CDR3 has 19 amino acids. CDR1 is SGHAT and CDR2 is FQNNGV in the germline V gene. V dropped 1 base and J dropped 1; count of bases not matched to a gene: 12. The CDR3 loop is CASSLAHLAALGNTGELFF. CDR3 coding DNA: TGTGCCAGCAGCTTAGCACATCTAGCGGCCCTGGGGAACACCGGGGAGCTGTTTTTT.

This chain uses TRBV6-5 with TRBJ1-4; TRBD1 matches at 7 bases. The germline V gene encodes CDR1 MNHEY and CDR2 SVGAGI. Trimming took 6 bases from V and 5 from J; bases not matched to a gene: 9. There are 15 residues in the CDR3. In DNA, the CDR3 is TGTGCCAGCAGCCGGGAGGGACAGAACAATGAAAAACTGTTTTTT. This codes for CASSREGQNNEKLFF.

The chain joins TRBV4-1 to TRBJ1-6; 8 bases fit TRBD1. The CDR3 has 18 residues. Germline V CDR1 and CDR2: MGHRA, YSYEKL. V shed 2 bases, J shed 7 bases, and the junction held 13 bases outside the gene matches. The chain's CDR3 is CASSQIPPDRALNSPLHF. The CDR3 nucleotides read TGCGCCAGCAGCCAAATACCCCCGGACAGGGCATTAAATTCACCCCTCCACTTT.

Note on this clone: Relative to the germline gene, one junction end is altered; a read error may explain this. The chain uses TRBV27 and TRBJ2-2; no clear D gene. CDR3 length: 13 residues. Germline CDR1 MNHEY, CDR2 SMNVEV (reference sequence). The DNA of the CDR3 is TGTGCCAGTAGTTCCCATAACACCGGGGAGCTGTTTTTT. Translated, it gives CASSSHNTGELFF.

This clone has a handful of counts. Sequence at one end of the junction differs from germline and may be a read error. This sequence joins TRBV7-9 and TRBJ2-7, with D perhaps TRBD2 (5 bases). Germline CDR1 and CDR2: SEHNR and FQNEAQ (reference sequence). This CDR3 is 15 amino acids long. The CDR3 DNA is TGTTCCAGCAGCTTAGACGGAGAGGGTCTCTACGAGCAGTACTTC. Its translation: CSSSLDGEGLYEQYF.

The genes are TRBV5-1 and TRBJ2-3, with 13 bases lining up with TRBD2. Losses at the gene ends were 1 base for V and 4 bases for J; bases not matched to a gene: 6. The CDR3 totals 17 residues. Germline V gene lookup returns CDR1 SGHRS and CDR2 YFSETQ. The CDR3 DNA follows: TGCGCCAGCAGCTTGCGACTAGCGGGAGGAATAGCAGATACGCAGTATTTT. Protein sequence: CASSLRLAGGIADTQYF.

V is TRBV19 and J is TRBJ1-6; tentative D call: TRBD1 (5 bases). CDR3 size: 14 residues. Deletions cut 8 bases from V and 9 bases from J, with 17 bases between. Germline lookup yields CDR1 LNHDA and CDR2 SQIVND (reference sequence). In DNA form, the CDR3 reads TGTGCCAGTGGAATTGCAGGGTGGAGTTCACCCCTCCACTTT. Translation gives CASGIAGWSSPLHF.

This clone has just a few counts. This chain connects TRBV6-5 to TRBJ1-2; 9 nucleotides align to TRBD1. Trimming cost V 7 bases and J 5 bases; bases outside gene matches: 8. Germline CDR1 and CDR2: MNHEY and SVGAGI. The CDR3 covers 14 residues. CDR3 DNA: TGTGCCAGCACCTCACAGGGGGCAGGTTATGGCTACACCTTC. This codes for CASTSQGAGYGYTF.

The V and J genes are TRBV6-1 and TRBJ2-7, with 9 bases that match TRBD1. Unmatched junction bases numbered 10, after V lost 6 bases and J lost 7 bases. Germline CDR1 MNHNS, CDR2 SASEGT. CDR3 size: 14 residues. Here the CDR3 DNA reads TGTGCCAGCAGGGACAGGGGAAGGGTGGGGGAGCAGTACTTC. This gives the protein CASRDRGRVGEQYF.

The V call is TRBV10-3, the J call TRBJ1-4, with a weak D call TRBD1 (5 bases). V was clipped by 6 bases and J by 6 bases, with 20 bases between them. The germline gives CDR1 ENHRY, CDR2 SYGVKD. The CDR3 length is 16 residues. This chain's CDR3 is CAISRDFLAGYEKLFF. CDR3 DNA sequence: TGTGCCATCAGCCGGGACTTTCTTGCCGGGTATGAAAAACTGTTTTTT.

V usage is TRBV7-2 and J usage is TRBJ2-5; TRBD1 matches at 8 bases. The CDR3 extends over 14 amino acids. The germline CDR1 and CDR2 sequences are SGHTA and FQGNSA. The junction had 5 bases not matched to a gene; V was cut back by 3 bases and J by 5 bases. The CDR3 nucleotides are TGTGCCAGCAGCTTCGGACAGGGTTGGGAGACCCAGTACTTC. Its protein is CASSFGQGWETQYF.

This clone has a single count. The genes are TRBV30 and TRBJ1-1; 7 bases map to TRBD1. This CDR3 contains 13 residues. The V segment lost 3 bases and the J segment 5 bases; nucleotides outside the gene matches: 6. The germline V gene encodes CDR1 GTSNPN and CDR2 SVGIG (reference sequence). The CDR3 loop reads CAWRQGMGTEAFF. The CDR3 coding sequence is TGTGCCTGGAGACAGGGGATGGGAACTGAAGCTTTCTTT. Supplemented by reference TRBV30 and TRBJ1-1, the full variable domain reads SQTIHQWPATLVQPVGSPLSLECTVEGTSNPNLYWYRQAAGRGLQLLFYSVGIGQISSEVPQNLSASRPQDRQFILSSKKLLLSDSGFYLCAWRQGMGTEAFFGQGTRLTVV.

There are a few counts of this clone. The gene calls are TRBV28 and TRBJ2-7; D perhaps matches TRBD2 (6 bases). The CDR3 consists of 11 residues. V lost 2 bases and J lost 12, with 11 bases in between. Germline CDR1 is MDHEN and CDR2 is SYDVKM. CDR3 DNA: TGTGCCAGCAGTTTAGGACTAAAGCCGTACTTC. Amino acids: CASSLGLKPYF.

The chain recombines TRBV7-6 with TRBJ2-7; possible D gene TRBD1, 6 bases. V lost 1 base and J lost 1, with 11 bases in between. The CDR3 totals 15 residues. Germline loops: CDR1 SGHVS, CDR2 FNYEAQ. The CDR3 sequence is CASSLGWDISYEQYF. DNA of the CDR3: TGTGCCAGCAGCTTAGGATGGGACATTTCCTACGAGCAGTACTTC.